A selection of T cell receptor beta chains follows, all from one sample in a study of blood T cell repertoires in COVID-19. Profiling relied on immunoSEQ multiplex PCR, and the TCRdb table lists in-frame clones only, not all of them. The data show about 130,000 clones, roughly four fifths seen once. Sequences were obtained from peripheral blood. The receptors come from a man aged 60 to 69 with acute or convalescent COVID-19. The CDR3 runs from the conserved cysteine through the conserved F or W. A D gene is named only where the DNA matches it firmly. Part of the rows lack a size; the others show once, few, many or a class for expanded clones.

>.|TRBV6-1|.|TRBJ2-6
TGTGCCAGCAGCCGGGACTCTGGGGCCAACGTCCTGACTTTC
CASSRDSGANVLTF
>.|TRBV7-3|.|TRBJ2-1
TGTGCCAGCAGCCCCAGGGGCGGGAGTCAGTACAATGAGCAGTTCTTC
CASSPRGGSQYNEQFF
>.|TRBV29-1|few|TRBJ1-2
TGCAGCGTTGGGGGAGTTCAGGGGTCTGGTGGCTACACCTTC
CSVGGVQGSGGYTF
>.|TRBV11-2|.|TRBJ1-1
TGTGCCAGCAGCAAACGAAACACGGGGGGGCTGGGAGCTTTCTTT
CASSKRNTGGLGAFF
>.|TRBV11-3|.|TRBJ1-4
TGTGCCAGCAGCTACCGCGACGGAGGGGTAGCAGATGAAAAACTGTTTTTT
CASSYRDGGVADEKLFF
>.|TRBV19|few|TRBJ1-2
TGTGCCAGTACAGGAATAGACAGGAAGAATTATGGCTACACCTTC
CASTGIDRKNYGYTF
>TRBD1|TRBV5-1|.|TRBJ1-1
TGCGCCAGCAGCCTCGGACAGGGTTGGACTGAAGCTTTCTTT
CASSLGQGWTEAFF
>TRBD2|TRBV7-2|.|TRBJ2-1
TGTGCCAGCAGTCCCCGAGGAGCGGGGAGCTACAATGAGCAGTTCTTC
CASSPRGAGSYNEQFF
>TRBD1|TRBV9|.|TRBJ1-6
TGTGCCAGCAGCGTTGACAGGGCGTTTTCACCCCTCCACTTT
CASSVDRAFSPLHF
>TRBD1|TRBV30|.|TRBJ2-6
TGTGCCTGGGGTACAGGGGGCTCAGCTGGGGCCAACGTCCTGACTTTC
CAWGTGGSAGANVLTF
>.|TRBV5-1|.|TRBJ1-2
TGCGCCAGCAGCTTGGTGGAGGGGATCTATGGCTACACCTTC
CASSLVEGIYGYTF
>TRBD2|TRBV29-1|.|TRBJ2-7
TGCAGCGCCGGAGGGGGACTAGCGGCCTACGAGCAGTACTTC
CSAGGGLAAYEQYF
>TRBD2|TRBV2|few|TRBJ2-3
TGTGCCAGCAGGCGGGGGGGCCATGATACGCAGTATTTT
CASRRGGHDTQYF
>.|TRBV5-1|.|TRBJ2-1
TGCGCCAGCAGCTTGGGGCAGGGAACCTACAATGAGCAGTTCTTC
CASSLGQGTYNEQFF
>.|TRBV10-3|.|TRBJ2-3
TGTGCCAACGGGACTCCGTGGGGGGGGCCAGATACGCAGTATTTT
CANGTPWGGPDTQYF
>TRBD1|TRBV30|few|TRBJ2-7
TGTGCCTACTGGACAGGGGGTTTGTACGAGCAGTACTTC
CAYWTGGLYEQYF
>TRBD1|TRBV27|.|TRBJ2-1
TGTGCCACCGGGACAGGGAATGAGCAGTTCTTC
CATGTGNEQFF
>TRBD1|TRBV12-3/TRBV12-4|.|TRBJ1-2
TGTGCCAGCAGTTTAGACAGGGGTCAGGGCTACACCTTC
CASSLDRGQGYTF
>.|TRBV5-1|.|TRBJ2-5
TGCGCCAGCAGCCCCCCGGGTGGCAGCTCCCAAGAGACCCAGTACTTC
CASSPPGGSSQETQYF
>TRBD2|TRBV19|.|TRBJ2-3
TGTGCCAGTAGTATTACTAGCGGGAGGGCCGCGCAGTATTTT
CASSITSGRAAQYF
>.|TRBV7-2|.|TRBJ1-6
TGTGCCAGCAGCCCGTCGACAGCTTCACCCCTCCACTTT
CASSPSTASPLHF
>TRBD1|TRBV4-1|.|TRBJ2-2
TGCGCCAGCAGCCAGGTCCCTTACAGGGGTCCCGGGGAGCTGTTTTTT
CASSQVPYRGPGELFF
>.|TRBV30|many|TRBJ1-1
TGTGCCTGGAGTGTACAGGCGAACACTGAAGCTTTCTTT
CAWSVQANTEAFF
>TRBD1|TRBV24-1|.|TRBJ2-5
TGTGCCACCAGTGATCCTGGGACAGGGGGGACCCAGTACTTC
CATSDPGTGGTQYF
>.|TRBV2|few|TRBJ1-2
TGTGCCAGCAGTGCGGGGGTGGGCTACACCTTC
CASSAGVGYTF
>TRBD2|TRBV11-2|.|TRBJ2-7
TGTGCCAGCAGCTTTGGACTAGACTACGAGCAGTACTTC
CASSFGLDYEQYF
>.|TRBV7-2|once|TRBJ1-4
TGTGCCAGCAGCCCCTTCAGTGCTAATGAAAAACTGTTTTTT
CASSPFSANEKLFF
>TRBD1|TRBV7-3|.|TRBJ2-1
TGTGCCAGCAGCATGCCCGGGACAGGGGGCTCGCATGAGCAGTTCTTC
CASSMPGTGGSHEQFF
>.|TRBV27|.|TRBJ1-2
TGTGCCAGCAGCGGCGGGGGTGGCCCCTATGGCTACACCTTC
CASSGGGGPYGYTF
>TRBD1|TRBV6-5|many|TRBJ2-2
TGTGCCAGCAGTCCGGGACAGGGCGACACCGGGGAGCTGTTTTTT
CASSPGQGDTGELFF
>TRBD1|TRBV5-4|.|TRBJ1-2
TGTGCCAGCAGCCCGGACAGGGGTGGAGGCTACACCTTC
CASSPDRGGGYTF
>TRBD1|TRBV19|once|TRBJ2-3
TGTGCCAGTAGTATTGGTTTGACAGGGACAGATACGCAGTATTTT
CASSIGLTGTDTQYF
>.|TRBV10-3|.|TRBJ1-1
TGTGCCATCAGTGACGGGCCGGGGAGCACTGAAGCTTTCTTT
CAISDGPGSTEAFF
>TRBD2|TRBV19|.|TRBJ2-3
TGTGCCAGTACCCTAGCGGGGGGCGCAGATACGCAGTATTTT
CASTLAGGADTQYF
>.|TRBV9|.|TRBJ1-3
TGTGCCAGCAGCGTAGGGGTTCGAAGGGGGGGCTCTGGAAACACCATATATTTT
CASSVGVRRGGSGNTIYF
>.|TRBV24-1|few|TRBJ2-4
TGTGCCACCAGTGATTCTCAGGGAGGAACTGCCAAAAACATTCAGTACTTC
CATSDSQGGTAKNIQYF